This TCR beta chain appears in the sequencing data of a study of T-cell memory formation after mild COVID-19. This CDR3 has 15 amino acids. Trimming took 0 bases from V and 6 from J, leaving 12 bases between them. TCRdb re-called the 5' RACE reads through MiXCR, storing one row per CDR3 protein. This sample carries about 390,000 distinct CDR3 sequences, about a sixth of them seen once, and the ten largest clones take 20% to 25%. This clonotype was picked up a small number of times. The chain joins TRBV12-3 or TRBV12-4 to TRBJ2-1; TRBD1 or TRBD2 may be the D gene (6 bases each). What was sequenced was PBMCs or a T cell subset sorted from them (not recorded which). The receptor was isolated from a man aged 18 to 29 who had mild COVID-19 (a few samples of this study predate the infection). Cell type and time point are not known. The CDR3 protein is CASSLAGGPLNEQFF. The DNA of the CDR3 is TGTGCCAGCAGTTTAGCGGGGGGCCCCCTCAATGAGCAGTTCTTC.